The 27 T cell receptor beta chains reported below all come from one sample, sequenced in a study of shared clonotypes between healthy human individuals. Data came from immunoSEQ multiplex PCR; TCRdb stores just in-frame clones and leaves some out. The sample holds 600,000 or so clones, roughly 98% seen once. In the naive CD8 group, cells lacked CD45RO and were positively selected for CCR7, so terminally differentiated effector memory CD45RA+ cells were left out. The sequenced sample was naive CD8+ T cells sorted from blood. These receptors all come from a man aged 30 to 45 in good health.

The chain joins TRBV4-1 to TRBJ2-5, with D unresolved. The V end was cut by 0 bases, the J end by 3 bases, with 5 bases between. The CDR3 sequence is 13 residues long. Germline CDR1 reads MGHRA; CDR2 reads YSYEKL. CDR3 in amino acids: CASSQDSEETQYF. The DNA for the CDR3 is TGCGCCAGCAGCCAAGATTCGGAAGAGACCCAGTACTTC.

The genes are TRBV25-1 and TRBJ1-4; tentatively, D is TRBD1 (5 bases). This CDR3 is built from 16 residues. Trimming pared 2 bases from V and 0 bases from J, leaving 10 bases between. Germline V gene sequence: CDR1 MGHDK, CDR2 SYGVNS. The CDR3 spells CASSEGTFATNEKLFF. For the CDR3, the DNA is TGTGCCAGCAGTGAAGGGACGTTTGCAACTAATGAAAAACTGTTTTTT.

The chain employs TRBV30 and TRBJ1-1, with TRBD1 matching over 10 bases. Germline V gives CDR1 GTSNPN, CDR2 SVGIG (reference sequence). Trimming cost V 5 bases and J 1 base; bases outside gene matches: 7. This CDR3 comprises 15 residues. The CDR3: CAWGPGQGTNTEAFF. DNA of the CDR3: TGTGCCTGGGGTCCGGGACAGGGGACGAACACTGAAGCTTTCTTT. Complete variable domain (other parts from reference TRBV30 and TRBJ1-1): SQTIHQWPATLVQPVGSPLSLECTVEGTSNPNLYWYRQAAGRGLQLLFYSVGIGQISSEVPQNLSASRPQDRQFILSSKKLLLSDSGFYLCAWGPGQGTNTEAFFGQGTRLTVV.

The chain employs TRBV12-2 and TRBJ2-3; the table's D call TRBD2 went unverified against the DNA. TRBV12-2 is listed as a pseudogene. This CDR3 is built from 16 residues. The CDR3 region has the DNA TGTGCAAGTCGCCCCCGGTGGACGGGAAGCACAGATACGCAGTATTTT. It specifies CASRPRWTGSTDTQYF.

V is TRBV7-8 and J is TRBJ1-1, with D perhaps matching TRBD1 (5 bases). Looked up from germline, CDR1 is SGHVS and CDR2 is FQNEAQ. The CDR3 has 17 amino acids. V was clipped by 0 bases and J by 4 bases, with 18 bases between them. The chain's CDR3 is CASSLAKVPGLTTEAFF. CDR3 sequence (DNA): TGTGCCAGCAGCTTAGCGAAGGTTCCAGGGCTTACCACTGAAGCTTTCTTT.

Only one count was recorded for this clone. The chain joins TRBV27 to TRBJ2-7; 9 nucleotides align to TRBD2. From germline, CDR1 is MNHEY and CDR2 SMNVEV (reference sequence). This CDR3 contains 14 residues. Trimming removed 5 bases from V and 2 bases from J; junction bases left unmatched: 4. The DNA for the CDR3 is TGTGCCAGCAGTGGGGGGACTAGCACCTACGAGCAGTACTTC. It specifies CASSGGTSTYEQYF.

The chain uses TRBV13 and TRBJ2-2; D uncertain. This CDR3 has 15 amino acids. Per the germline V gene, CDR1 is PRHDT and CDR2 is FYEKMQ (reference sequence). With 3 bases removed from V and 0 bases from J, the gap between germline ends came to 8 bases. The CDR3 region is CASSFRDANTGELFF. The DNA of the CDR3 is TGTGCCAGCAGCTTCAGAGACGCGAACACCGGGGAGCTGTTTTTT.

The chain carries TRBV11-2 and TRBJ1-2; TRBD1 might be the D (5 bases). Trimming took off 5 bases at V and 8 bases at J, with 24 bases between the two ends. CDR3 length equals 16 residues. The germline V gene has CDR1 SGHAT and CDR2 FQNNGV. The CDR3 spells CASSPEGSSQGQGYTF. The CDR3 DNA follows: TGTGCCAGCAGCCCCGAAGGGAGTTCTCAGGGTCAAGGCTACACCTTC.

This clone was observed a single time. The J gene is TRBJ2-3, the V gene TRBV15; D may be TRBD2 (6 bases). The CDR3 has 17 amino acids. Trimming removed 3 bases at V and 0 bases at J, with 16 bases between. Germline CDR1 is LNHNV and CDR2 is YYDKDF (reference sequence). The CDR3 DNA reads TGTGCCACCAGCAGCTTTGGCCGGCTAGCGAGCACAGATACGCAGTATTTT. Protein sequence: CATSSFGRLASTDTQYF.

The rearrangement links TRBV27 to TRBJ2-3; a weak D match, TRBD1 (6 bases). V was cut by 6 bases and J by 2 bases, with 18 bases left in between. CDR3 length: 16 residues. Germline V gives CDR1 MNHEY, CDR2 SMNVEV (reference sequence). CDR3 in amino acids: CASRQQGKSDTDTQYF. CDR3 coding DNA: TGTGCCAGCAGGCAACAGGGTAAATCTGACACAGATACGCAGTATTTT.

V and J are TRBV11-3 and TRBJ2-5, with D perhaps matching TRBD1 (5 bases). The CDR3 extends over 17 amino acids. V lost 2 bases and J 3 bases, leaving 19 bases between the germline ends. The germline gives CDR1 SGHNT, CDR2 YENEEA. This chain's CDR3 is CASSLTGSTEEKETQYF. The CDR3 DNA follows: TGTGCCAGCAGCTTAACGGGTTCGACAGAGGAGAAAGAGACCCAGTACTTC. The full variable domain, with the rest looked up from reference TRBV11-3 and TRBJ2-5, is EAGVVQSPRYKIIEKKQPVAFWCNPISGHNTLYWYLQNLGQGPELLIRYENEEAVDDSQLPKDRFSAERLKGVDSTLKIQPAELGDSAVYLCASSLTGSTEEKETQYFGPGTRLLVL.

The chain recombines TRBV5-4 with TRBJ1-1; TRBD1 agrees at 9 bases. The CDR3 is made up of 16 amino acids. The V segment lost 0 bases and the J segment 3 bases; nucleotides outside the gene matches: 6. Germline CDR1 SGHNT, CDR2 YYREEE (reference sequence). The CDR3 loop reads CASSLGPGQGHTEAFF. The CDR3 DNA sequence: TGTGCCAGCAGCTTGGGGCCGGGACAGGGCCACACTGAAGCTTTCTTT.

The chain has TRBV27 and TRBJ2-7, with 8 bases fitting TRBD1. V dropped 6 bases and J dropped 5; count of bases not matched to a gene: 12. CDR1 is MNHEY, CDR2 SMNVEV, per germline (reference sequence). This CDR3 comprises 15 residues. DNA of the CDR3: TGTGCCAGCAGCCACAGGAGGGACAGGAAAGACGAGCAGTACTTC. Residues: CASSHRRDRKDEQYF.

V usage is TRBV2 and J usage is TRBJ1-2; D is possibly TRBD1 (5 bases). This CDR3 is built from 13 residues. V lost 7 bases and J lost 4, with 13 bases in between. CDR1 is SNHLY, CDR2 FYNNEI, per germline. The CDR3 DNA sequence: TGTGCCAGCACGGGGGGTTTCGGCTATGGCTACACCTTC. Amino acids: CASTGGFGYGYTF.

This rearrangement joins TRBV14 to TRBJ2-3, with D perhaps matching TRBD2 (6 bases). This CDR3 region has 15 residues. The germline gives CDR1 SGHDN, CDR2 FVKESK. V lost 1 base and J lost 5, with 13 bases in between. The CDR3 DNA reads as TGTGCCAGCAGCCAAGCGGGCCGGAGGGTAGATACGCAGTATTTT. Translating gives CASSQAGRRVDTQYF.

The gene calls are TRBV7-8 and TRBJ2-3; D call uncertain. The CDR3 loop spans 15 amino acids. Trimming pared 3 bases from V and 2 bases from J, leaving 12 bases between. Per germline, CDR1 SGHVS and CDR2 FQNEAQ. The CDR3 sequence is CASSFFIGPTDTQYF. CDR3 DNA sequence: TGTGCCAGCAGCTTCTTTATCGGACCCACAGATACGCAGTATTTT.

CDR3 nucleotide sequence: TGCGCCAGCAGCTTGGGCTACGTCAATGAGCAGTTCTTC. Its translation is CASSLGYVNEQFF. The rearrangement joins TRBV5-1 to TRBJ2-1; D is unresolved. Germline V gene data show CDR1 as SGHRS and CDR2 as YFSETQ. The CDR3 contains 13 residues. V lost 0 bases to trimming and J lost 6 bases, with 7 bases between them.

About this clone: Other DNA sequences in the sample encode the same CDR3. The chain combines TRBV15 with TRBJ2-1, with 13 bases matching TRBD2. CDR1 is LNHNV and CDR2 is YYDKDF in the germline V gene (reference sequence). The CDR3 has 15 residues. Trimming cost V 1 base and J 7 bases; bases outside gene matches: 1. For the CDR3, the DNA is TGTGCCACCAGCAGAGGACTAGCGGGAGGTAATGAGCAGTTCTTC. Its protein product is CATSRGLAGGNEQFF.

This sequence joins TRBV11-2 and TRBJ2-5; 8 positions match TRBD2. This CDR3 comprises 14 residues. Unmatched junction bases numbered 9, after V lost 4 bases and J lost 8 bases. The germline CDR1 and CDR2 sequences are SGHAT and FQNNGV. CDR3 residues: CASSSTGGQRTQYF. The CDR3 DNA reads as TGTGCCAGCAGCTCCACGGGAGGGCAGAGAACCCAGTACTTC.

This chain uses TRBV2 with TRBJ1-1; D uncertain. This CDR3 is built from 14 residues. The germline V gene encodes CDR1 SNHLY and CDR2 FYNNEI. The V and J ends lost 3 bases and 0 bases respectively, with 8 bases between them. The CDR3 reads CASSDQSMNTEAFF. As DNA, the CDR3 is TGTGCCAGCAGTGACCAGAGCATGAACACTGAAGCTTTCTTT.

V usage is TRBV5-4 and J usage is TRBJ2-3; the match to TRBD2 covers 11 bases. CDR3 length: 16 amino acids. Per the germline V gene, CDR1 is SGHNT and CDR2 is YYREEE (reference sequence). V was clipped by 5 bases and J by 5 bases; unmatched bases: 10. CDR3 amino acids: CASRDQASGRIDTQYF. CDR3 bases: TGTGCCAGCAGGGACCAGGCTAGCGGGAGGATAGATACGCAGTATTTT. Combining the CDR3 with reference TRBV5-4 and TRBJ2-3 gives the whole variable domain ETGVTQSPTHLIKTRGQQVTLRCSSQSGHNTVSWYQQALGQGPQFIFQYYREEENGRGNFPPRFSGLQFPNYSSELNVNALELDDSALYLCASRDQASGRIDTQYFGPGTRLTVL.

The chain is built from TRBV6-5 and TRBJ2-1; no firm D call. The CDR3 has 11 residues. V shed 3 bases and J shed 10 bases, with 7 bases lying between them. Germline CDR1 is MNHEY and CDR2 is SVGAGI. CDR3 protein: CASSYGGEQFF. Written as DNA, the CDR3 is TGTGCCAGCAGTTATGGTGGCGAGCAGTTCTTC.

V gene TRBV18 combines with J gene TRBJ2-7, with unresolved D. Per the germline V gene, CDR1 is KGHSH and CDR2 is LQKENI. The CDR3 contains 14 residues. V dropped 4 bases and J dropped 0 bases, with 10 bases sitting between them. CDR3 in DNA: TGTGCCAGCTCACGGAGTGATCGCTCCTACGAGCAGTACTTC. Protein product: CASSRSDRSYEQYF.

In this sample, this clone turned up once. This rearrangement joins TRBV11-2 to TRBJ2-1, with TRBD1 as a possible D gene (6 bases). Germline CDR1 SGHAT, CDR2 FQNNGV. V dropped 1 base and J dropped 0 bases, with 16 bases sitting between them. The CDR3 covers 18 residues. CDR3 region: CASSLVDRFEYSYNEQFF. For the CDR3, the DNA is TGTGCCAGCAGCTTAGTCGACAGGTTCGAATACTCCTACAATGAGCAGTTCTTC.

The genes are TRBV6-1 and TRBJ2-3; D is undetermined. CDR3 length: 17 residues. In germline, CDR1 is MNHNS, CDR2 SASEGT. Trimming took 2 bases from V and 0 from J, leaving 15 bases between them. CDR3 in amino acids: CASSESVWIASTDTQYF. The CDR3 DNA follows: TGTGCCAGCAGTGAAAGCGTCTGGATAGCTAGCACAGATACGCAGTATTTT.

V gene TRBV18 combines with J gene TRBJ2-1; no clear D gene. V lost 4 bases and J lost 5, with 21 bases in between. CDR1 KGHSH and CDR2 LQKENI come from the germline V gene. This CDR3 spans 17 amino acids. CDR3 sequence reads: CASSLIRRAGVDNEQFF. Here the CDR3 DNA reads TGTGCCAGCTCACTTATACGACGGGCAGGAGTTGACAATGAGCAGTTCTTC.

This chain joins TRBV5-1 and TRBJ2-3; a possible D gene is TRBD1 (5 bases). Germline loops: CDR1 SGHRS, CDR2 YFSETQ. This CDR3 contains 16 residues. With 0 bases removed from V and 1 base from J, the gap between germline ends came to 12 bases. The CDR3 DNA reads TGCGCCAGCAGCTTGGTAATAGAGACAGGCACAGATACGCAGTATTTT. Amino acids: CASSLVIETGTDTQYF. Supplemented by reference TRBV5-1 and TRBJ2-3, the full variable domain reads KAGVTQTPRYLIKTRGQQVTLSCSPISGHRSVSWYQQTPGQGLQFLFEYFSETQRNKGNFPGRFSGRQFSNSRSEMNVSTLELGDSALYLCASSLVIETGTDTQYFGPGTRLTVL.